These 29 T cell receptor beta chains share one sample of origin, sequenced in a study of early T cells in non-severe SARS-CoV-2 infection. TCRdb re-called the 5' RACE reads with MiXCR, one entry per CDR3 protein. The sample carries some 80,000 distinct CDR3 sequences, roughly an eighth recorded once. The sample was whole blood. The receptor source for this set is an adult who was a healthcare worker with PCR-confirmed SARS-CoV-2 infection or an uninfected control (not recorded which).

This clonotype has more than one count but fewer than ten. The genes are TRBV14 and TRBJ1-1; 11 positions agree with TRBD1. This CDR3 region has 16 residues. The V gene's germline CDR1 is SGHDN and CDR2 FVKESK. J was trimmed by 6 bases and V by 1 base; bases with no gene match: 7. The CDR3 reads CASSQGAGTGGPEAFF. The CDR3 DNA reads TGTGCCAGCAGCCAAGGTGCCGGGACAGGGGGTCCTGAAGCTTTCTTT.

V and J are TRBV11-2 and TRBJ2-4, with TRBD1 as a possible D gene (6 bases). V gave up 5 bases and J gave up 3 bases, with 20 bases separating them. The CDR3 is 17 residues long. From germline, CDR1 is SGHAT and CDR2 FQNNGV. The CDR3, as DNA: TGTGCCAGCAGCGCAGTTACAGGGAATGCTAACAAAAACATTCAGTACTTC. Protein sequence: CASSAVTGNANKNIQYF.

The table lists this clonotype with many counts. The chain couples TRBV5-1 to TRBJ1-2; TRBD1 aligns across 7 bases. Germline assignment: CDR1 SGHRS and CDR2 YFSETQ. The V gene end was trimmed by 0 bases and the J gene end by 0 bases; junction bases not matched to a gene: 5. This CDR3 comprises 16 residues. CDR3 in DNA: TGCGCCAGCAGCTTGGCGACAGGGTGGACTAACTATGGCTACACCTTC. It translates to CASSLATGWTNYGYTF.

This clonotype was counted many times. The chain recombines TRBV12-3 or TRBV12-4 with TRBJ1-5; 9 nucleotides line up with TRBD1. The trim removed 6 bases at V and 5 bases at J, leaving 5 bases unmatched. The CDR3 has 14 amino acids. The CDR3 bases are TGTGCCAGCAGAGCCGGGACAGGGCATCAGCCCCAGCATTTT. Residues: CASRAGTGHQPQHF.

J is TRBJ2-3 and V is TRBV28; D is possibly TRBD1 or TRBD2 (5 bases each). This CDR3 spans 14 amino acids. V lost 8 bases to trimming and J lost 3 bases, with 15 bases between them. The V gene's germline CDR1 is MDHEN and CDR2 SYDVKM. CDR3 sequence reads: CASEGLKGTDTQYF. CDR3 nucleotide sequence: TGTGCCAGCGAGGGTCTCAAGGGGACAGATACGCAGTATTTT.

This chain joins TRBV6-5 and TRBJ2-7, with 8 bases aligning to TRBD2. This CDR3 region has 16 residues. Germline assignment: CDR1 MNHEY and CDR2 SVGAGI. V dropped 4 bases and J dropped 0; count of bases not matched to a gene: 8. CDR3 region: CASSFSSGPSSYEQYF. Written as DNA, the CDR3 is TGTGCCAGCAGTTTCTCTAGCGGGCCCAGCTCCTACGAGCAGTACTTC.

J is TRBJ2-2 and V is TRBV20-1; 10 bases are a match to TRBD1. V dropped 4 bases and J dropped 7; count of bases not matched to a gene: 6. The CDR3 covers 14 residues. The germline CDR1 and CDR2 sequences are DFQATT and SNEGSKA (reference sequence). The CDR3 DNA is TGCAGTGCTATCAGACAGGGGGCTGGCGGGGAGCTGTTTTTT. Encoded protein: CSAIRQGAGGELFF.

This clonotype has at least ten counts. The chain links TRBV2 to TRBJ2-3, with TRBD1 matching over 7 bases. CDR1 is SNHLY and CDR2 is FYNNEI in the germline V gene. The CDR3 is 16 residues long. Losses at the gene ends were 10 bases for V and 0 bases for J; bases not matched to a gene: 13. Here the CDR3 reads CATTSPPGQSTDTQYF. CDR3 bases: TGTGCCACCACTTCCCCACCGGGACAGAGCACAGATACGCAGTATTTT.

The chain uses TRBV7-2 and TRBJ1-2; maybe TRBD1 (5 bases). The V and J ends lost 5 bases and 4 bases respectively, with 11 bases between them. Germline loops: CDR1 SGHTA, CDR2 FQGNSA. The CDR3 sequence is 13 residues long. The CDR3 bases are TGTGCCAGCAGCCTAAGCGACAGCTATGGCTACACCTTC. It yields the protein CASSLSDSYGYTF.

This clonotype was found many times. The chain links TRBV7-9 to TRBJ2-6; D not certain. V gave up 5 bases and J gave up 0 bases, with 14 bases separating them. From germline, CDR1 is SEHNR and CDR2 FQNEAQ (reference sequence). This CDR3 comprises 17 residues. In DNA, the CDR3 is TGTGCCAGCAGCAAGGTCGCAGAAGACTCTGGGGCCAACGTCCTGACTTTC. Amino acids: CASSKVAEDSGANVLTF.

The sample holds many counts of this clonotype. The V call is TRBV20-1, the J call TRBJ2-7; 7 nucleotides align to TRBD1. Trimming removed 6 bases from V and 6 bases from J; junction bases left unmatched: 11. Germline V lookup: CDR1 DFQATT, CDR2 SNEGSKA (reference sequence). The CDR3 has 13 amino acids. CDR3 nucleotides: TGCAGTGCCATAGGGGGCACCGGGACCGAGCAGTACTTC. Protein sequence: CSAIGGTGTEQYF.

Written as DNA, the CDR3 is TGCAGTGCTAGGCAGGGCATGAACACTGAAGCTTTCTTT. Protein: CSARQGMNTEAFF. J is TRBJ1-1 and V is TRBV20-1; a weak D match, TRBD1 (5 bases). V lost 3 bases and J 0 bases, leaving 8 bases between the germline ends. Germline CDR1 is DFQATT and CDR2 is SNEGSKA (reference sequence). The CDR3 extends over 13 amino acids.

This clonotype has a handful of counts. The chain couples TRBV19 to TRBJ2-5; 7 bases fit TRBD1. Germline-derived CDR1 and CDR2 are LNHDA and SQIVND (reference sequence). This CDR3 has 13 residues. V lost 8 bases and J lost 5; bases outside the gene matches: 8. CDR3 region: CASGTGVKETQYF. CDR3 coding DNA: TGTGCCAGTGGCACAGGGGTCAAGGAGACCCAGTACTTC.

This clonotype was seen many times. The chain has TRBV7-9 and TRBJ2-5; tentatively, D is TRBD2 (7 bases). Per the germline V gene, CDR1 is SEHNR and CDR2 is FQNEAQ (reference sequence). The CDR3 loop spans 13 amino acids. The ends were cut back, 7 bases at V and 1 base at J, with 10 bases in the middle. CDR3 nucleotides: TGTGCCAGCACCCGGGGGGCCCAAGAGACCCAGTACTTC. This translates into CASTRGAQETQYF.

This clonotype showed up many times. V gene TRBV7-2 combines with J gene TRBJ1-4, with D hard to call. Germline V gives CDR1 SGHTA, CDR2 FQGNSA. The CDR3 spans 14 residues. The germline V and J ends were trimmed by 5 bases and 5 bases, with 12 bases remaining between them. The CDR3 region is CASSGRGENEKLFF. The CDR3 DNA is TGTGCCAGCAGCGGTCGGGGAGAGAATGAAAAACTGTTTTTT.

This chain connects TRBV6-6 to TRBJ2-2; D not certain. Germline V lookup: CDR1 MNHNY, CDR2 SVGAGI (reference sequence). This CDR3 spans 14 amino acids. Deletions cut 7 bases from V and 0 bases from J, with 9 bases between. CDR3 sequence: CASKVSANTGELFF. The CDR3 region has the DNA TGTGCCAGCAAGGTGTCGGCGAACACCGGGGAGCTGTTTTTT.

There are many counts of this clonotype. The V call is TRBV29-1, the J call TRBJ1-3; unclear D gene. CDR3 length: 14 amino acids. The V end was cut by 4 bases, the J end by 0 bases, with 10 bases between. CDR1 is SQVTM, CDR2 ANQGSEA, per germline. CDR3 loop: CSVVELSSGNTIYF. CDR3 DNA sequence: TGCAGCGTTGTAGAACTGAGCTCTGGAAACACCATATATTTT.

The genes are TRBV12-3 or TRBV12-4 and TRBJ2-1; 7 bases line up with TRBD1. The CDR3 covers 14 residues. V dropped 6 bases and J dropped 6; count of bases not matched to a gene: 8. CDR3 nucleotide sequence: TGTGCCAGCAGCCTTAGACGACAGGGCAATGAGCAGTTCTTC. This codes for CASSLRRQGNEQFF.

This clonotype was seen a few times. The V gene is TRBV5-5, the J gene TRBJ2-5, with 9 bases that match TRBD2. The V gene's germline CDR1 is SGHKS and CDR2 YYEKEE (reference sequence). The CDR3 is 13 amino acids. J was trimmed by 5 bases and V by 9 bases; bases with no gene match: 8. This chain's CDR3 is CATAGGRYETQYF. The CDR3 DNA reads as TGTGCCACCGCGGGGGGGCGATATGAGACCCAGTACTTC.

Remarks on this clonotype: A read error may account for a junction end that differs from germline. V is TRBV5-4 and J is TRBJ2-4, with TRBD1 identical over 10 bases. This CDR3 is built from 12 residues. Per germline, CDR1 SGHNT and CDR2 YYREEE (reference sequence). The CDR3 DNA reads TGTGCCAGCAGCGGAGCCGACAGGGGGCTTAACTTC. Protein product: CASSGADRGLNF.

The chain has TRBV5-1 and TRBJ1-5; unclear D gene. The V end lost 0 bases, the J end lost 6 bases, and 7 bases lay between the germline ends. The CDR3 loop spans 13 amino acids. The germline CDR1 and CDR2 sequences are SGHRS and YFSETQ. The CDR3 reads CASSLDDGQPQHF. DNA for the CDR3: TGCGCCAGCAGCTTGGACGATGGTCAGCCCCAGCATTTT.

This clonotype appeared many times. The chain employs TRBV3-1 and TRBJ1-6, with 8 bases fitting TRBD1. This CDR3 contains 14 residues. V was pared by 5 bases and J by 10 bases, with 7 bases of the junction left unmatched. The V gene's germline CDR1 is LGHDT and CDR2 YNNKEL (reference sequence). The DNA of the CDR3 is TGTGCCAGCAGCTCAGGGGGCGTGTGGTCACCCCTCCACTTT. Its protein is CASSSGGVWSPLHF. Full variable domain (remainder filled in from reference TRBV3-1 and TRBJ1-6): DTAVSQTPKYLVTQMGNDKSIKCEQNLGHDTMYWYKQDSKKFLKIMFSYNNKELIINETVPNRFSPKSPDKAHLNLHINSLELGDSAVYFCASSSGGVWSPLHFGNGTRLTVT.

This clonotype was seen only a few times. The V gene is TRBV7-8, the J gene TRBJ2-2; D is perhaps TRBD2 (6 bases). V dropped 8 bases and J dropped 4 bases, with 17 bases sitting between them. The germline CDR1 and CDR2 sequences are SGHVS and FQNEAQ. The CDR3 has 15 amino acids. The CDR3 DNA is TGTGCCAGCGGATTTTCGGGGGTCGGCACCGGGGAGCTGTTTTTT. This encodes CASGFSGVGTGELFF.

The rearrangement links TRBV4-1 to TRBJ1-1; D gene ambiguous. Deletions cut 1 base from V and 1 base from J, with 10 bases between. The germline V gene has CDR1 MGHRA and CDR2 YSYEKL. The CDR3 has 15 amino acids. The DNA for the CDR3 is TGCGCCAGCAGCCAAGGGTTTCCGACGAACACTGAAGCTTTCTTT. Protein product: CASSQGFPTNTEAFF.

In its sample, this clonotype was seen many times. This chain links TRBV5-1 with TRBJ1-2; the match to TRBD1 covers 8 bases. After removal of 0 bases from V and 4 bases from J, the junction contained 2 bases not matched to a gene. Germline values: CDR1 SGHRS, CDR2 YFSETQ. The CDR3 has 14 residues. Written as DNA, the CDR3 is TGCGCCAGCAGCTTGGATGGGACAGGCTATGGCTACACCTTC. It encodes CASSLDGTGYGYTF.

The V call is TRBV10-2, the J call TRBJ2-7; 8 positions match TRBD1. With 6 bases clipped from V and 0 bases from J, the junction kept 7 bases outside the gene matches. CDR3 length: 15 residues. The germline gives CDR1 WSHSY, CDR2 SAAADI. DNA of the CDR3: TGCGCCAGCAGCGCCCCCGGGACAGGCTCCTACGAGCAGTACTTC. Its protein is CASSAPGTGSYEQYF.

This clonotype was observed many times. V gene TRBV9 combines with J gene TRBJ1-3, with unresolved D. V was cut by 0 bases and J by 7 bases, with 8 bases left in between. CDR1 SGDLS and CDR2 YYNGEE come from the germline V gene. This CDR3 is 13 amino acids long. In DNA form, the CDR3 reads TGTGCCAGCAGCGTAGTTGGCGGGAACACCATATATTTT. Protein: CASSVVGGNTIYF. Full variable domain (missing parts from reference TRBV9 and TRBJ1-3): DSGVTQTPKHLITATGQRVTLRCSPRSGDLSVYWYQQSLDQGLQFLIQYYNGEERAKGNILERFSAQQFPDLHSELNLSSLELGDSALYFCASSVVGGNTIYFGEGSWLTVV.

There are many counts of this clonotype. The CDR3 DNA reads TGTGCCATCAGTGAGGGCCTACCAGGGGGCTACACCTTC. This gives the protein CAISEGLPGGYTF. The J gene is TRBJ1-2, the V gene TRBV10-3, with D perhaps matching TRBD1 (5 bases). The V gene lost 2 bases and the J gene lost 8 bases, with 12 bases spanning the gap. Germline CDR1 is ENHRY and CDR2 is SYGVKD. There are 13 residues in the CDR3.

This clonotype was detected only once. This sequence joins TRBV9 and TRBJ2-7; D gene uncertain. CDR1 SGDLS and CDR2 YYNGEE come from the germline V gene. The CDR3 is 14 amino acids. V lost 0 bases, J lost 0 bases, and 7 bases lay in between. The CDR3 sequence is CASSVVGSSYEQYF. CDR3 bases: TGTGCCAGCAGCGTAGTGGGCAGCTCCTACGAGCAGTACTTC.